The entry below gives a single TCR beta chain sequence along with its context. Its antigen is currently unknown. This sample is part of a study of beta chain features in type 1 diabetes. The sequenced template was cDNA made from the entire isolated RNA. Profiling relied on immunoSEQ multiplex PCR, and the TCRdb table lists in-frame clones only, not all of them. Of around 250,000 clones listed, around 13% are singletons. Broader study findings: TCRB CDR3 length was moderately but significantly reduced in all four CD4+ subsets of Type 1 diabetes patients. PCR might preferentially amplify shorter templates, equally in patients and controls.

Germline CDR1 and CDR2: SGHRS and YFSETQ. The CDR3 length is 15 residues. V was cut by 1 base and J by 4 bases, with 12 bases left in between. This TCR derives from a young man with type 1 diabetes. The chain is built from TRBV5-1 and TRBJ2-1, with D uncertain. The sequenced sample was naive CD4+ T cells from blood. The CDR3 loop is CASSLTPSRYNEQFF. For the CDR3, the DNA is TGCGCCAGCAGCTTGACTCCTTCTCGTTACAATGAGCAGTTCTTC.